The 16 T cell receptor beta chains below all came from one sample that was sequenced in a study of T cell responses to AZD1222 COVID-19 vaccine. The repertoire was sequenced with immunoSEQ multiplex PCR; TCRdb's copy has only in-frame clones and lacks some. Among about 100,000 clones listed, around 87% were seen once. The sequences come from peripheral blood, collected 28 days after the second AZD1222 dose. These receptors all stem from an adult who received the AZD1222 COVID-19 vaccine.

The CDR3 is CASSLVGGAYEQYF. In DNA, the CDR3 is TGTGCCAGCAGCTTAGTCGGGGGTGCGTACGAGCAGTACTTC. This rearrangement joins TRBV7-2 to TRBJ2-7, with a weak D call TRBD2 (6 bases). CDR3 length equals 14 residues. The germline gives CDR1 SGHTA, CDR2 FQGNSA. Trimming removed 1 base at V and 4 bases at J, with 11 bases between.

The CDR3 spells CASSRIPGLADTQYF. In DNA, the CDR3 is TGTGCCAGCAGTAGGATCCCAGGGCTAGCAGATACGCAGTATTTT. The chain couples TRBV2 to TRBJ2-3; the D gene is possibly TRBD1 (5 bases). Between the trimmed V and J ends, which lost 5 bases and 4 bases, there was a span of 16 bases. Germline V gene data show CDR1 as SNHLY and CDR2 as FYNNEI. This CDR3 comprises 15 residues. Together with reference TRBV2 and TRBJ2-3, the CDR3 gives the full variable domain: EPEVTQTPSHQVTQMGQEVILRCVPISNHLYFYWYRQILGQKVEFLVSFYNNEISEKSEIFDDQFSVERPDGSNFTLKIRSTKLEDSAMYFCASSRIPGLADTQYFGPGTRLTVL.

V is TRBV3-1 (or the pseudogene TRBV3-2) and J is TRBJ2-7; D tentatively fits TRBD1 or TRBD2 (6 bases each). The CDR3 contains 14 residues. The germline V gene has CDR1 LGHDT and CDR2 YNNKEL (reference sequence). V shed 0 bases and J shed 5 bases, with 11 bases lying between them. The CDR3 DNA reads TGTGCCAGCAGCCAAGAAGGGGGGTTCCACGAGCAGTACTTC. It codes for CASSQEGGFHEQYF.

The chain recombines TRBV5-1 with TRBJ2-2; D call uncertain. Trimming left V 4 bases short and J 3 bases short, with 16 bases between. This CDR3 is 16 amino acids long. The germline CDR1 and CDR2 sequences are SGHRS and YFSETQ. The DNA of the CDR3 is TGCGCCAGCAGCGGTAGTGGGCAGCCAGACACCGGGGAGCTGTTTTTT. Translated: CASSGSGQPDTGELFF.

The rearrangement uses TRBV18 and TRBJ2-7; 12 bases are a match to TRBD2. The CDR3 spans 15 residues. The V gene end was trimmed by 3 bases and the J gene end by 2 bases; junction bases not matched to a gene: 2. Germline lookup yields CDR1 KGHSH and CDR2 LQKENI. CDR3 protein: CASSPGLAGTYEQYF. DNA of the CDR3: TGTGCCAGCTCACCTGGACTAGCGGGAACCTACGAGCAGTACTTC.

V usage is TRBV12-3 or TRBV12-4 and J usage is TRBJ2-5; D is possibly TRBD1 or TRBD2 (5 bases each). The V end lost 3 bases, the J end lost 5 bases, and 10 bases lay between the germline ends. The CDR3 totals 13 residues. CDR3 sequence reads: CASSLAGTETQYF. In nucleotides, the CDR3 is TGTGCCAGCAGTTTGGCTGGGACCGAGACCCAGTACTTC.

This chain links TRBV25-1 with TRBJ2-3; D is undetermined. The CDR3 contains 14 residues. Between the trimmed V and J ends, which lost 3 bases and 1 base, there was a span of 8 bases. Germline values: CDR1 MGHDK, CDR2 SYGVNS. CDR3 DNA sequence: TGTGCCAGCAGTGATATTCCGGGCACAGATACGCAGTATTTT. Translating gives CASSDIPGTDTQYF. Full variable domain (missing parts from reference TRBV25-1 and TRBJ2-3): EADIYQTPRYLVIGTGKKITLECSQTMGHDKMYWYQQDPGMELHLIHYSYGVNSTEKGDLSSESTVSRIRTEHFPLTLESARPSHTSQYLCASSDIPGTDTQYFGPGTRLTVL.

J is TRBJ2-1 and V is TRBV3-1 (or the pseudogene TRBV3-2); D remains unclear. The CDR3 runs to 17 residues. CDR1 LGHDT and CDR2 YNNKEL come from the germline V gene (reference sequence). Trimming took 0 bases from V and 1 from J, leaving 13 bases between them. The CDR3 sequence: CASSQDVGFGSYNEQFF. As DNA, the CDR3 is TGTGCCAGCAGCCAAGATGTAGGTTTTGGTTCCTACAATGAGCAGTTCTTC.

This chain links TRBV5-1 with TRBJ1-1; D is ambiguous. The CDR3 extends over 13 amino acids. Between the trimmed V and J ends, which lost 4 bases and 2 bases, there was a span of 9 bases. CDR1 and CDR2 from the germline V gene are SGHRS and YFSETQ. DNA for the CDR3: TGCGCCAGCAGCCGTGACGGAAACACTGAAGCTTTCTTT. Its protein product is CASSRDGNTEAFF.

The CDR3 coding sequence is TGTGCCAGCAGTATCTGGACTAGCGCCACCGGGGAGCTGTTTTTT. It specifies CASSIWTSATGELFF. V is TRBV6-5 and J is TRBJ2-2, with 9 positions matching TRBD2. The CDR3 is 15 residues long. From germline, CDR1 is MNHEY and CDR2 SVGAGI. The junction had 5 bases not matched to a gene; V was cut back by 5 bases and J by 4 bases.

This clone was recorded a few times. The chain recombines TRBV28 with TRBJ2-7, with D perhaps matching TRBD1 (5 bases). The V and J ends lost 3 bases and 0 bases respectively, with 15 bases between them. There are 16 residues in the CDR3. Germline loops: CDR1 MDHEN, CDR2 SYDVKM. CDR3 sequence: CASSFRLDSLSYEQYF. The CDR3 DNA reads TGTGCCAGCAGTTTCCGATTAGACAGCCTCTCCTACGAGCAGTACTTC.

CDR3 in amino acids: CASSQGSGTGRINSPLHF. CDR3 DNA sequence: TGCGCCAGCAGCCAAGGATCCGGCACGGGACGGATTAATTCACCCCTCCACTTT. This chain connects TRBV4-1 to TRBJ1-6; D perhaps matches TRBD1 (5 bases). Deletions cut 1 base from V and 6 bases from J, with 19 bases between. There are 18 residues in the CDR3. Germline assignment: CDR1 MGHRA and CDR2 YSYEKL.

The chain joins TRBV28 to TRBJ2-7; TRBD1 is a possible D gene (5 bases). The CDR3 loop spans 15 amino acids. Germline-derived CDR1 and CDR2 are MDHEN and SYDVKM. Trimming took off 5 bases at V and 2 bases at J, with 16 bases between the two ends. In DNA form, the CDR3 reads TGTGCCAGCAGTCCCGTAGGGGTACCCACCTACGAGCAGTACTTC. This gives the protein CASSPVGVPTYEQYF.

The chain recombines TRBV5-6 with TRBJ2-1, with TRBD1 matching 12 bases. The junction had 10 bases not matched to a gene; V was cut back by 4 bases and J by 2 bases. Germline V CDR1 and CDR2: SGHDT, YYEEEE. This CDR3 is built from 18 residues. CDR3 sequence: CASSPPGQGALPYNEQFF. CDR3 sequence (DNA): TGTGCCAGCAGCCCGCCGGGACAGGGGGCACTACCCTACAATGAGCAGTTCTTC.

The chain joins TRBV6-5 to TRBJ1-2; 9 bases fit TRBD1. J was trimmed by 6 bases and V by 4 bases; bases with no gene match: 3. Per germline, CDR1 MNHEY and CDR2 SVGAGI. This CDR3 has 13 amino acids. The CDR3 DNA reads TGTGCCAGCAGTTCGGGACAGGGAAATGGCTACACCTTC. This encodes CASSSGQGNGYTF.

The DNA of the CDR3 is TGTGCCAGCAGTTTAATAGGAAACACCATATATTTT. It translates to CASSLIGNTIYF. V usage is TRBV28 and J usage is TRBJ1-3, with unresolved D. Germline-derived CDR1 and CDR2 are MDHEN and SYDVKM. This CDR3 is built from 12 residues. V lost 2 bases and J lost 4, with 3 bases in between. Based on the CDR3 plus reference TRBV28 and TRBJ1-3, the full variable domain is DVKVTQSSRYLVKRTGEKVFLECVQDMDHENMFWYRQDPGLGLRLIYFSYDVKMKEKGDIPEGYSVSREKKERFSLILESASTNQTSMYLCASSLIGNTIYFGEGSWLTVV.